Sequencing of this T cell receptor (beta chain) was carried out in a study of cytomegalovirus exposure and HLA in healthy donors. General study findings and limits: The later analysis indicated that the majority of CMV-associated TCR beta chains appeared HLA-restricted.

This CDR3 has 17 amino acids. The J segment lost 0 bases and the V segment lost 6 bases, leaving 9 bases of the junction unmatched. CDR1 SGHTS and CDR2 YDEGEE come from the germline V gene. Turning to this clone: What it binds is unknown.

In the PCR, 60 Vbeta and 13 Jbeta primers were used. Measured with immunoSEQ multiplex PCR; TCRdb has only the in-frame clones, and not every one. The sample includes under 110,000 clones, over 70% of them seen just once. The genes are TRBV5-8 and TRBJ1-6; 7 nucleotides match TRBD1. This sequence originates from a male donor in good health and CMV-seropositive. Sequencing was carried out using PBMCs. CDR3 DNA: TGTGCCAGCAACTCAGGGGGTAGTGGCTCCTATAATTCACCCCTCCACTTT. Protein product: CASNSGGSGSYNSPLHF.